Listed here are 30 T cell receptor beta chains from one sample, sequenced in a study of cytomegalovirus exposure and HLA in healthy donors. The method was immunoSEQ multiplex PCR; TCRdb's version includes in-frame clones alone and lacks a portion of them. This sample has roughly 120,000 clones, with around 88% found just once. The sequencing input was PBMCs. The receptors shown here come from a young man in good health and CMV-seronegative.

The V call is TRBV19, the J call TRBJ2-7; D not resolved. Deletions cut 10 bases from V and 3 bases from J, with 10 bases between. The germline CDR1 and CDR2 sequences are LNHDA and SQIVND (reference sequence). The CDR3 covers 11 residues. CDR3 residues: CATSLLYEQYF. As DNA, the CDR3 is TGTGCCACTTCACTTCTCTACGAGCAGTACTTC.

The J gene is TRBJ2-7, the V gene TRBV6-5; D uncertain. CDR1 and CDR2 from the germline V gene are MNHEY and SVGAGI. Trimming cost V 0 bases and J 2 bases, with 11 bases left between them. The length of the CDR3 is 15 residues. The CDR3 protein is CASSYSVLGTYEQYF. Here the CDR3 DNA reads TGTGCCAGCAGTTACTCGGTCCTGGGCACCTACGAGCAGTACTTC.

This clone turned up a few times. V usage is TRBV28 and J usage is TRBJ2-7, with a tentative D call TRBD2 (6 bases). CDR3 length equals 16 residues. CDR1 and CDR2 (germline): MDHEN, SYDVKM. Deletions cut 3 bases from V and 5 bases from J, with 20 bases between. The CDR3 loop is CASSLGGGGRSHEQYF. The CDR3 bases are TGTGCCAGCAGTTTGGGTGGTGGGGGGAGAAGCCACGAGCAGTACTTC.

The rearrangement uses TRBV4-3 and TRBJ1-1; tentative D call: TRBD1 (6 bases). The V end lost 4 bases, the J end lost 4 bases, and 13 bases lay between the germline ends. Germline loops: CDR1 LGHNA, CDR2 YSLEER. This CDR3 comprises 14 residues. CDR3 in amino acids: CASSPQGSLTEAFF. The CDR3 DNA sequence: TGCGCCAGCAGCCCGCAGGGGTCCCTCACTGAAGCTTTCTTT.

V is TRBV5-1 and J is TRBJ1-1; a weak D match, TRBD1 (6 bases). Germline-derived CDR1 and CDR2 are SGHRS and YFSETQ. The CDR3 runs 14 residues. Trimming removed 1 base at V and 7 bases at J, with 14 bases between. The CDR3: CASSLLGGQDEAFF. In DNA, the CDR3 is TGCGCCAGCAGCTTGCTCGGGGGGCAGGATGAAGCTTTCTTT.

This chain uses TRBV29-1 with TRBJ2-3; the D gene is possibly TRBD2 (6 bases). Trimming removed 4 bases at V and 2 bases at J, with 10 bases between. Germline V gene sequence: CDR1 SQVTM, CDR2 ANQGSEA. CDR3 length equals 13 residues. The CDR3 region is CSVARLVTDTQYF. CDR3 in DNA: TGCAGCGTTGCTCGACTAGTCACAGATACGCAGTATTTT.

The chain joins TRBV5-1 to TRBJ2-1; 9 nucleotides agree with TRBD1. This CDR3 has 15 residues. Trimming took 3 bases from V and 5 from J; bases not matched to a gene: 6. Germline-derived CDR1 and CDR2 are SGHRS and YFSETQ. CDR3 bases: TGCGCCAGCAGCTATCCCGGGACAGGGAACAATGAGCAGTTCTTC. This translates into CASSYPGTGNNEQFF.

This chain links TRBV5-6 with TRBJ2-2; 8 nucleotides agree with TRBD1. The CDR3 runs to 19 residues. Germline CDR1 reads SGHDT; CDR2 reads YYEEEE. The V segment lost 0 bases and the J segment 1 base; nucleotides outside the gene matches: 11. CDR3 loop: CASSLAAFGRGLNTGELFF. CDR3 in DNA: TGTGCCAGCAGCTTGGCCGCCTTTGGCAGGGGGCTGAACACCGGGGAGCTGTTTTTT.

The J gene is TRBJ1-1, the V gene TRBV18; 11 bases line up with TRBD1. CDR3 size: 14 residues. V lost 6 bases and J lost 7; bases outside the gene matches: 7. The germline V gene has CDR1 KGHSH and CDR2 LQKENI. The CDR3 sequence: CASSQGQGVVEAFF. As DNA, the CDR3 is TGTGCCAGCTCGCAGGGACAGGGGGTCGTTGAAGCTTTCTTT.

The chain carries TRBV5-8 and TRBJ1-1; D uncertain. Trimming shortened V by 1 base and J by 0 bases, and 7 bases separated the two germline ends. The CDR3 is 14 residues long. Germline V gene data show CDR1 as SGHTS and CDR2 as YDEGEE. The CDR3 is CASSLFPMNTEAFF. The CDR3, as DNA: TGTGCCAGCAGCTTGTTCCCCATGAACACTGAAGCTTTCTTT. The entire variable domain, with the rest obtained from reference TRBV5-8 and TRBJ1-1, is as follows: EAGVTQSPTHLIKTRGQQATLRCSPISGHTSVYWYQQALGLGLQFLLWYDEGEERNRGNFPPRFSGRQFPNYSSELNVNALELEDSALYLCASSLFPMNTEAFFGQGTRLTVV.

The table lists this clone with a few counts. CDR3 nucleotide sequence: TGTGCCAGCCGTACGGAGACAGGCTTAGGTTCACCCCTCCACTTT. Its translation: CASRTETGLGSPLHF. The chain couples TRBV2 to TRBJ1-6; D might be TRBD1 (6 bases). Germline V gives CDR1 SNHLY, CDR2 FYNNEI. This CDR3 comprises 15 residues. Trimming took 8 bases from V and 9 from J, leaving 20 bases between them.

This clone has just a few counts. This chain uses TRBV10-1 with TRBJ2-7, with TRBD2 matching 13 bases. J gave up 4 bases and V 8 bases, and 5 bases lay outside the gene matches. Germline assignment: CDR1 WNHNN and CDR2 SYGVQD (reference sequence). This CDR3 comprises 14 residues. The chain's CDR3 is CASSGTSGMYEQYF. CDR3 coding DNA: TGCGCCAGCTCCGGGACTAGCGGGATGTACGAGCAGTACTTC.

The chain has TRBV11-2 and TRBJ2-3; 10 nucleotides agree with TRBD2. The CDR3 runs to 16 residues. The germline V gene has CDR1 SGHAT and CDR2 FQNNGV. The junction had 8 bases not matched to a gene; V was cut back by 5 bases and J by 3 bases. The CDR3 DNA reads as TGTGCCAGCAGCGTAAGAGGACTAGCGGATACAGATACGCAGTATTTT. Encoded protein: CASSVRGLADTDTQYF.

The V call is TRBV7-2, the J call TRBJ2-7, with a possible D match to TRBD1 (6 bases). The CDR3 is 15 residues long. Germline assignment: CDR1 SGHTA and CDR2 FQGNSA. Trimming left V 5 bases short and J 4 bases short, with 18 bases between. CDR3 nucleotide sequence: TGTGCCAGCAGCAGCCGGAGGACAGAAAGGTACGAGCAGTACTTC. As protein: CASSSRRTERYEQYF.

The table lists this clone with a count of one. The chain combines TRBV7-9 with TRBJ2-3; D may be TRBD2 (7 bases). Trimming removed 4 bases at V and 6 bases at J, with 23 bases between. The CDR3 runs 17 residues. Germline values: CDR1 SEHNR, CDR2 FQNEAQ (reference sequence). The CDR3 spells CASSSMPGGAVRDTQYF. In DNA, the CDR3 is TGTGCCAGCAGCTCGATGCCGGGGGGCGCCGTGCGGGATACGCAGTATTTT.

This chain joins TRBV9 and TRBJ1-4; the D is unclear. CDR1 SGDLS and CDR2 YYNGEE come from the germline V gene. The CDR3 runs to 17 residues. V dropped 2 bases and J dropped 7 bases, with 21 bases sitting between them. In DNA form, the CDR3 reads TGTGCCAGCAGCGTGGGAATATTGGAGGCGCTCGGTGAAAAACTGTTTTTT. As protein: CASSVGILEALGEKLFF.

This clone was picked up one time. The rearrangement uses TRBV4-3 and TRBJ2-3, with D possibly being TRBD1 (6 bases). Germline V gives CDR1 LGHNA, CDR2 YSLEER. CDR3 length equals 16 residues. V lost 1 base and J 4 bases, leaving 15 bases between the germline ends. The CDR3 nucleotides read TGCGCCAGCAGCCAAGTCGGGAAGGGGGTGGCAGATACGCAGTATTTT. Its translation: CASSQVGKGVADTQYF.

About this clone itself: This CDR3 is also generated by other DNA sequences in the sample. V and J are TRBV6-5 and TRBJ2-1; no firm D call. CDR1 is MNHEY and CDR2 is SVGAGI in the germline V gene. This CDR3 has 11 amino acids. V was trimmed by 6 bases and J by 4 bases, leaving 4 bases between them. This CDR3 reads CASSRYNEQFF. The CDR3 DNA follows: TGTGCCAGCAGCAGATACAATGAGCAGTTCTTC.

The chain has TRBV28 and TRBJ1-2; D is uncertain. This CDR3 has 13 residues. With 11 bases removed from V and 1 base from J, the gap between germline ends came to 14 bases. Per the germline V gene, CDR1 is MDHEN and CDR2 is SYDVKM. CDR3 bases: TGTGCCTCGGGGTCCCGAATTAACTATGGCTACACCTTC. Translation: CASGSRINYGYTF.

The chain uses TRBV27 and TRBJ1-2; the D gene is possibly TRBD1 (5 bases). CDR3 length: 16 residues. Per the germline V gene, CDR1 is MNHEY and CDR2 is SMNVEV (reference sequence). Between the trimmed V and J ends, which lost 0 bases and 0 bases, there was a span of 11 bases. The CDR3 protein is CASSLSQGGANYGYTF. CDR3 coding DNA: TGTGCCAGCAGTTTATCCCAGGGAGGGGCTAACTATGGCTACACCTTC.

The gene calls are TRBV9 and TRBJ2-5; 14 positions agree with TRBD2. Germline trimming cut 3 bases from V and 5 bases from J; bases unmatched to any gene: 6. Germline V gene data show CDR1 as SGDLS and CDR2 as YYNGEE. CDR3 length: 16 amino acids. Written as DNA, the CDR3 is TGTGCCAGCAGCGACCGACTAGCGGGGGGGGTGGAGACCCAGTACTTC. It encodes CASSDRLAGGVETQYF.

V usage is TRBV7-8 and J usage is TRBJ1-1; weak D call: TRBD1 (5 bases). The CDR3 length is 16 residues. Trimming cost V 3 bases and J 0 bases, with 14 bases left between them. The V gene's germline CDR1 is SGHVS and CDR2 FQNEAQ. The CDR3 coding sequence is TGTGCCAGCAGCTTTTATTCCGGGGGTTTGAACACTGAAGCTTTCTTT. It codes for CASSFYSGGLNTEAFF.

The gene calls are TRBV7-2 and TRBJ2-5; the D gene is possibly TRBD1 (6 bases). CDR3 length equals 15 residues. Germline loops: CDR1 SGHTA, CDR2 FQGNSA. Deletions cut 0 bases from V and 5 bases from J, with 13 bases between. The chain's CDR3 is CASSLAGQMAETQYF. Written as DNA, the CDR3 is TGTGCCAGCAGCTTAGCGGGACAAATGGCTGAGACCCAGTACTTC.

The V call is TRBV7-9, the J call TRBJ2-5; D is possibly TRBD2 (5 bases). The CDR3 totals 13 residues. V dropped 2 bases and J dropped 3 bases, with 7 bases sitting between them. The germline V gene has CDR1 SEHNR and CDR2 FQNEAQ (reference sequence). Here the CDR3 reads CASSLWGEETQYF. The CDR3 nucleotides are TGTGCCAGCAGCTTATGGGGAGAAGAGACCCAGTACTTC.

V usage is TRBV11-2 and J usage is TRBJ1-4, with D possibly TRBD1 on 5 matching bases. This CDR3 comprises 15 residues. V was clipped by 4 bases and J by 6 bases, with 15 bases between them. Germline V gene data show CDR1 as SGHAT and CDR2 as FQNNGV. In nucleotides, the CDR3 is TGTGCCAGCAGCTCAAGGACAATGGTTGATGAAAAACTGTTTTTT. This gives the protein CASSSRTMVDEKLFF.

V usage is TRBV10-3 and J usage is TRBJ2-7, with D maybe TRBD2 (6 bases). Trimming left V 2 bases short and J 0 bases short, with 17 bases between. The V gene's germline CDR1 is ENHRY and CDR2 SYGVKD. This CDR3 comprises 17 residues. This chain's CDR3 is CAISEVSLAVSSYEQYF. The CDR3 DNA reads TGTGCCATCAGTGAGGTATCACTAGCAGTCAGCTCCTACGAGCAGTACTTC.

The chain has TRBV27 and TRBJ2-1; TRBD2 matches 14 bases. The CDR3 contains 19 residues. V shed 6 bases, J shed 3 bases, and the junction held 13 bases outside the gene matches. CDR1 and CDR2 (germline): MNHEY, SMNVEV (reference sequence). The CDR3 bases are TGTGCCAGCAGAGCGGGCGGACTAGCGGGAGGACCAAACTACAATGAGCAGTTCTTC. Protein sequence: CASRAGGLAGGPNYNEQFF.

The chain links TRBV29-1 to TRBJ2-5; D not certain. This CDR3 comprises 14 residues. The V end was cut by 4 bases, the J end by 1 base, with 13 bases between. Germline V CDR1 and CDR2: SQVTM, ANQGSEA. CDR3 DNA sequence: TGCAGCGTTGTGGTGCCAGCGATCCAAGAGACCCAGTACTTC. Translating gives CSVVVPAIQETQYF.

The chain has TRBV9 and TRBJ2-6; D is undetermined. V was cut by 0 bases and J by 2 bases, with 9 bases left in between. Germline lookup yields CDR1 SGDLS and CDR2 YYNGEE. The CDR3 has 16 amino acids. For the CDR3, the DNA is TGTGCCAGCAGCGTAGCCGGAGTACCTGGGGCCAACGTCCTGACTTTC. Translated: CASSVAGVPGANVLTF.

This chain links TRBV9 with TRBJ1-1; the D gene is possibly TRBD1 (6 bases). Germline CDR1 is SGDLS and CDR2 is YYNGEE. The CDR3 runs 15 residues. V was shortened by 0 bases and J by 0 bases, with 9 bases between the two germline ends. The CDR3 protein is CASSVVNRVNTEAFF. The CDR3 DNA reads as TGTGCCAGCAGCGTAGTCAACAGGGTGAACACTGAAGCTTTCTTT. Looking up the rest from reference TRBV9 and TRBJ1-1 gives the full variable domain: DSGVTQTPKHLITATGQRVTLRCSPRSGDLSVYWYQQSLDQGLQFLIQYYNGEERAKGNILERFSAQQFPDLHSELNLSSLELGDSALYFCASSVVNRVNTEAFFGQGTRLTVV.